The clone carrying this TCR beta chain has a handful of counts. In the original processing: Estimated nucleated cell counts came from reference gene primer amplification. Profiling relied on immunoSEQ multiplex PCR, and the TCRdb table lists in-frame clones only, not all of them. That table gives V, J and clone size, and the DNA gave D and trimming. The sample carries about 230,000 clones, around 83% recorded once. These data originate in a study of blood T cell repertoires in COVID-19. From germline, CDR1 is SGHTA and CDR2 FQGNSA. The length of the CDR3 is 18 residues. Trimming removed 5 bases from V and 5 bases from J; junction bases left unmatched: 13.

This clonotype originated in a woman between 40 and 55 years old who had recovered from COVID-19. Sequencing was performed on peripheral blood. The chain carries TRBV7-2 and TRBJ2-3; 13 bases are a match to TRBD2. CDR3 sequence: CASSRGLAGAREVDTQYF. The CDR3 region has the DNA TGTGCCAGCAGCCGCGGACTAGCGGGGGCCCGCGAGGTAGATACGCAGTATTTT.